Following are 10 T cell receptor beta chains from one sample sequenced in a study of blood T cell repertoires in COVID-19. The protocol was immunoSEQ multiplex PCR, while the TCRdb copy is restricted to in-frame clones and leaves out a portion. The table records 170,000 or so clones, over 75% of them present only once. The sequenced sample was peripheral blood. The receptor source for this set is a man aged 65-85 years with active or convalescent COVID-19.

This clone was counted between two and nine times. The rearrangement uses TRBV7-9 and TRBJ2-1; 7 bases align to TRBD1. Germline V lookup: CDR1 SEHNR, CDR2 FQNEAQ (reference sequence). This CDR3 is built from 18 residues. The V gene end was trimmed by 4 bases and the J gene end by 5 bases; junction bases not matched to a gene: 17. The CDR3 here is CASSSGYRGTPRDNEQFF. In nucleotides, the CDR3 is TGTGCCAGCAGCTCCGGTTACAGGGGAACCCCCAGGGACAATGAGCAGTTCTTC. Supplemented by reference TRBV7-9 and TRBJ2-1, the full variable domain reads DTGVSQNPRHKITKRGQNVTFRCDPISEHNRLYWYRQTLGQGPEFLTYFQNEAQLEKSRLLSDRFSAERPKGSFSTLEIQRTEQGDSAMYLCASSSGYRGTPRDNEQFFGPGTRLTVL.

V usage is TRBV3-1 (or the pseudogene TRBV3-2) and J usage is TRBJ2-2, with 11 bases identical to TRBD2. V dropped 0 bases and J dropped 4; count of bases not matched to a gene: 4. Germline V gene sequence: CDR1 LGHDT, CDR2 YNNKEL (reference sequence). The CDR3 is 17 amino acids. CDR3 sequence: CASSQELAGGSTGELFF. CDR3 coding DNA: TGTGCCAGCAGCCAAGAGCTAGCGGGGGGCTCCACCGGGGAGCTGTTTTTT.

The rearrangement uses TRBV6-5 and TRBJ1-5, with TRBD1 as a possible D gene (6 bases). Trimming stripped 7 bases from V and 7 bases from J, with 20 bases between. In germline, CDR1 is MNHEY, CDR2 SVGAGI. The CDR3 totals 15 residues. CDR3 sequence reads: CASMGGGAGWQPQHF. The CDR3, as DNA: TGTGCCAGCATGGGAGGGGGGGCAGGGTGGCAGCCCCAGCATTTT.

CDR3 region: CSVRTGKETQYF. The CDR3 DNA follows: TGCAGCGTCCGGACAGGAAAAGAGACCCAGTACTTC. The J gene is TRBJ2-5, the V gene TRBV29-1, with 7 nucleotides matching TRBD1. There are 12 residues in the CDR3. V lost 6 bases and J lost 3; bases outside the gene matches: 4. CDR1 and CDR2 (germline): SQVTM, ANQGSEA.

The chain couples TRBV12-3 or TRBV12-4 to TRBJ2-7; D is perhaps TRBD2 (5 bases). The CDR3 runs to 13 residues. The V end lost 3 bases, the J end lost 5 bases, and 11 bases lay between the germline ends. For the CDR3, the DNA is TGTGCCAGCAGTTTCGCGGGTAGTCACGAGCAGTACTTC. Residues: CASSFAGSHEQYF.

About this clone: The same CDR3 arises from other DNA sequences in this sample as well. J is TRBJ2-7 and V is TRBV3-1 (or the pseudogene TRBV3-2); 9 nucleotides agree with TRBD2. The CDR3 runs to 14 residues. Trimming took 1 base from V and 4 from J; bases not matched to a gene: 2. The V gene's germline CDR1 is LGHDT and CDR2 YNNKEL (reference sequence). CDR3 coding DNA: TGTGCCAGCAGCCAAGTAGCGGGAGTGTACGAGCAGTACTTC. Its translation: CASSQVAGVYEQYF.

This clone was detected only a few times. The chain couples TRBV30 to TRBJ2-2, with D perhaps matching TRBD1 (8 bases). The CDR3 is 14 residues long. The germline V gene has CDR1 GTSNPN and CDR2 SVGIG (reference sequence). V was cut by 5 bases and J by 3 bases, with 13 bases left in between. CDR3 sequence: CAWGQGGYTGELFF. The CDR3 DNA reads as TGTGCCTGGGGACAGGGAGGGTACACCGGGGAGCTGTTTTTT.

This clone appeared a single time. The rearrangement uses TRBV5-1 and TRBJ1-1; maybe TRBD1 (5 bases). The V end was cut by 0 bases, the J end by 3 bases, with 18 bases between. This CDR3 is 17 amino acids long. Germline V lookup: CDR1 SGHRS, CDR2 YFSETQ. The DNA of the CDR3 is TGCGCCAGCAGCTTGGGTTTCCCCGGGCAGGGCGACACTGAAGCTTTCTTT. It codes for CASSLGFPGQGDTEAFF.

This chain links TRBV18 with TRBJ1-2; TRBD1 might be the D (6 bases). The CDR3 consists of 14 residues. V gave up 4 bases and J gave up 4 bases, with 13 bases separating them. Germline V gene lookup returns CDR1 KGHSH and CDR2 LQKENI. In nucleotides, the CDR3 is TGTGCCAGCTCACTTGACAGGCCCTCCTATGGCTACACCTTC. Encoded protein: CASSLDRPSYGYTF.

The V call is TRBV18, the J call TRBJ1-1; weak D call: TRBD1 (6 bases). This CDR3 has 14 amino acids. The V end lost 4 bases, the J end lost 0 bases, and 9 bases lay between the germline ends. The V gene's germline CDR1 is KGHSH and CDR2 LQKENI. CDR3 coding DNA: TGTGCCAGCTCACTAGGACAGTTGAACACTGAAGCTTTCTTT. This translates into CASSLGQLNTEAFF.